This T cell receptor beta chain appears in the sequencing data of a study of tumor-infiltrating lymphocytes in primary liver carcinoma. Study information: Samples yielded about 3.5 to 7.5 million productive TCRbeta reads, similar across tissue types.

The trim removed 3 bases at V and 5 bases at J, leaving 16 bases unmatched. CDR1 MGHRA and CDR2 YSYEKL come from the germline V gene. The CDR3 is 19 residues long. Germline DNA was extracted alongside blood RNA, which was obtained from unsorted whole blood. A sample of roughly 3.8 milliliters of peripheral blood was taken before surgery. Starting from around 0.45 ug of total RNA, TCR beta cDNA was produced with a primer in the constant region. For TCR beta, libraries were produced by three nested multiplex PCR rounds using slightly modified ARM-PCR. A C-beta reverse primer was combined with TRBV1-TRBV30 forward primers in the first two PCR rounds, and each round had around 11 cycles. TCRdb reprocessed the multiplex PCR reads with MiXCR, giving one entry per CDR3 protein. This sample has about 320,000 distinct CDR3 sequences; about 62% occur once, and the top ten carry 9%. The study, taken as a whole, reports: Tumor region pairs overlapped more than did tumor-adjacent and tumor-blood pairs.

This clonotype was picked up many times. Its antigen is still unknown. This TCR was sampled from a man aged 35 to 55 with primary liver carcinoma and hepatitis B virus infection. Sequenced sample: peripheral blood. V is TRBV4-1 and J is TRBJ2-1, with 10 bases aligning to TRBD2. The CDR3 is CASSQTADRGLAGDNEQFF. The CDR3 DNA is TGCGCCAGCAGCCAGACCGCGGATAGGGGGCTAGCGGGAGACAATGAGCAGTTCTTC.